What follows are 28 T cell receptor beta chains derived from one specimen sequenced in a study of cytomegalovirus exposure and HLA in healthy donors. Researchers ran the PCR with 60 Vbeta and 13 Jbeta primers. Libraries were prepared by immunoSEQ multiplex PCR; TCRdb keeps only in-frame clonotypes and omits some of them. Of 100,000 to 150,000 clones detected, 81% appear once; the ten largest clones hold less than 6.5%. Input material: PBMCs. These receptors originate from a woman in her forties in good health and CMV-seropositive.

V is TRBV9 and J is TRBJ1-2; unclear D gene. V was clipped by 3 bases and J by 2 bases, with 8 bases between them. Germline loops: CDR1 SGDLS, CDR2 YYNGEE. The CDR3 is 13 residues long. CDR3 protein: CASSATGNYGYTF. The CDR3, as DNA: TGTGCCAGCAGCGCGACCGGGAACTATGGCTACACCTTC.

The chain recombines TRBV10-3 with TRBJ2-7; D possibly corresponds to TRBD1 (8 bases). Trimming pared 9 bases from V and 3 bases from J, leaving 15 bases between. The CDR3 loop spans 13 amino acids. CDR1 is ENHRY, CDR2 SYGVKD, per germline. The CDR3 is CAMGGTGNYEQYF. As DNA, the CDR3 is TGTGCCATGGGGGGGACAGGAAACTACGAGCAGTACTTC.

The chain joins TRBV7-9 to TRBJ2-1, with a tentative D call TRBD2 (6 bases). V lost 8 bases and J lost 0, with 14 bases in between. The CDR3 covers 15 residues. From germline, CDR1 is SEHNR and CDR2 FQNEAQ (reference sequence). The CDR3 loop is CASQRVGSSYNEQFF. CDR3 bases: TGTGCCAGCCAGCGGGTGGGGAGCTCCTACAATGAGCAGTTCTTC. Filled out from reference TRBV7-9 and TRBJ2-1, the complete variable domain reads DTGVSQNPRHKITKRGQNVTFRCDPISEHNRLYWYRQTLGQGPEFLTYFQNEAQLEKSRLLSDRFSAERPKGSFSTLEIQRTEQGDSAMYLCASQRVGSSYNEQFFGPGTRLTVL.

The J gene is TRBJ1-1, the V gene TRBV2; 11 bases fit TRBD1. The CDR3 is made up of 17 amino acids. CDR1 is SNHLY and CDR2 is FYNNEI in the germline V gene. The ends lost 4 bases at V and 7 bases at J; junction bases unmatched: 14. The CDR3 loop is CASSGPGQGASFSEAFF. In nucleotides, the CDR3 is TGTGCCAGCAGTGGGCCTGGACAGGGGGCATCTTTTAGTGAAGCTTTCTTT.

The V gene is TRBV5-4, the J gene TRBJ2-1, with 13 bases matching TRBD2. Germline V lookup: CDR1 SGHNT, CDR2 YYREEE (reference sequence). The junction had 4 bases not matched to a gene; V was cut back by 5 bases and J by 8 bases. The CDR3 loop spans 14 amino acids. This chain's CDR3 is CASSRGLAGDEQFF. DNA of the CDR3: TGTGCCAGCAGTCGAGGACTAGCGGGGGATGAGCAGTTCTTC.

The chain recombines TRBV27 with TRBJ2-5; the D gene is possibly TRBD2 (5 bases). The V gene lost 1 base and the J gene lost 9 bases, with 15 bases spanning the gap. Looked up from germline, CDR1 is MNHEY and CDR2 is SMNVEV (reference sequence). This CDR3 is 14 amino acids long. The CDR3 region is CASSLYSGSPSQYF. CDR3 in DNA: TGTGCCAGCAGTTTATATTCGGGAAGTCCGTCCCAGTACTTC.

The rearrangement joins TRBV28 to TRBJ2-2; a possible D gene is TRBD2 (6 bases). Germline V gives CDR1 MDHEN, CDR2 SYDVKM. Trimming took 3 bases from V and 0 from J, leaving 14 bases between them. The CDR3 spans 17 residues. In DNA form, the CDR3 reads TGTGCCAGCAGTTTGATTTCTAGCGTGCCGAACACCGGGGAGCTGTTTTTT. Its translation is CASSLISSVPNTGELFF.

The rearrangement joins TRBV27 to TRBJ1-2; 12 nucleotides agree with TRBD1. The germline V gene encodes CDR1 MNHEY and CDR2 SMNVEV (reference sequence). This CDR3 has 18 residues. Unmatched junction bases numbered 10, after V lost 5 bases and J lost 0 bases. The CDR3 bases are TGTGCCAGCAGTCCCCACCGGGACAGGGGGCTTTCTAACTATGGCTACACCTTC. It codes for CASSPHRDRGLSNYGYTF.

V and J are TRBV10-1 and TRBJ2-3; 10 nucleotides line up with TRBD1. V shed 8 bases, J shed 2 bases, and the junction held 7 bases outside the gene matches. The CDR3 runs to 15 residues. Germline CDR1 is WNHNN and CDR2 is SYGVQD (reference sequence). The CDR3 protein is CASQPGQGYTDTQYF. CDR3 coding DNA: TGCGCCAGCCAGCCGGGACAGGGGTACACAGATACGCAGTATTTT.

Here the CDR3 DNA reads TGCGCCAGCAGCCAAGTGATTTGGCGGGAACTTACAGATACGCAGTATTTT. Its protein is CASSQVIWRELTDTQYF. The chain combines TRBV4-1 with TRBJ2-3; TRBD2 might be the D (6 bases). This CDR3 is built from 17 residues. Germline V gene sequence: CDR1 MGHRA, CDR2 YSYEKL. V was trimmed by 1 base and J by 3 bases, leaving 17 bases between them.

The chain recombines TRBV9 with TRBJ2-1; D perhaps matches TRBD2 (5 bases). Germline CDR1 reads SGDLS; CDR2 reads YYNGEE. The CDR3 spans 15 residues. Trimming took 0 bases from V and 5 from J, leaving 12 bases between them. CDR3 in DNA: TGTGCCAGCAGCGTAGGAGCTAGCTACCACAATGAGCAGTTCTTC. Encoded protein: CASSVGASYHNEQFF.

The rearrangement uses TRBV6-5 and TRBJ1-2; a weak D match, TRBD1 (5 bases). CDR3 size: 12 residues. Germline CDR1 and CDR2: MNHEY and SVGAGI. With 6 bases removed from V and 7 bases from J, the gap between germline ends came to 12 bases. CDR3: CASRSGGCGYTF. The DNA for the CDR3 is TGTGCCAGCAGGTCCGGGGGGTGTGGCTACACCTTC.

The chain joins TRBV7-2 to TRBJ1-6; D possibly corresponds to TRBD1 (5 bases). The germline V gene encodes CDR1 SGHTA and CDR2 FQGNSA. Deletions cut 2 bases from V and 7 bases from J, with 21 bases between. The CDR3 sequence is 18 residues long. The CDR3 DNA is TGTGCCAGCAGCTTAACAGGACGGCTTGTGGTGGAAAATTCACCCCTCCACTTT. As protein: CASSLTGRLVVENSPLHF.

This clone has just a few counts. The germline gene is not matched at one end of the junction; a read error may be the cause. The rearrangement links TRBV7-7 to TRBJ2-3; tentative D call: TRBD2 (6 bases). Germline lookup yields CDR1 SSHAT and CDR2 FNYEAQ (reference sequence). This CDR3 spans 16 amino acids. This CDR3 reads CASSPQAGVSTDTQYF. The CDR3, as DNA: TGTGCTAGCAGCCCGCAAGCGGGCGTGAGCACAGATACGCAGTATTTT.

V and J are TRBV18 and TRBJ1-5; 8 bases are shared with TRBD1. CDR1 is KGHSH and CDR2 is LQKENI in the germline V gene. V dropped 2 bases and J dropped 7; count of bases not matched to a gene: 1. The CDR3 is made up of 13 amino acids. The CDR3 bases are TGTGCCAGCTCACCAGGGGACAGGCAGCCCCAGCATTTT. Its protein is CASSPGDRQPQHF.

This chain connects TRBV18 to TRBJ1-5, with D maybe TRBD1 (6 bases). Germline V gene data show CDR1 as KGHSH and CDR2 as LQKENI. The V and J ends lost 6 bases and 6 bases respectively, with 18 bases between them. This CDR3 has 15 amino acids. CDR3 sequence (DNA): TGTGCCAGCTCCCCGTTACAGGGTACGGGTCAGCCCCAGCATTTT. Encoded protein: CASSPLQGTGQPQHF.

The genes are TRBV21-1 and TRBJ2-7; TRBD1 is taken as the D call from the table, unchecked against the DNA. TRBV21-1 counts as a pseudogene. The CDR3 is 15 residues long. The DNA of the CDR3 is TGTGCCAGCCTGACCCAGGGCAGGCCGCATATCGAGCAGTACTTC. It codes for CASLTQGRPHIEQYF.

J is TRBJ1-3 and V is TRBV25-1; 10 positions match TRBD1. This CDR3 comprises 15 residues. Germline CDR1 MGHDK, CDR2 SYGVNS. Trimming removed 1 base from V and 6 bases from J; junction bases left unmatched: 3. The CDR3 region is CASSEWGTGENTIYF. The CDR3 DNA reads as TGTGCCAGCAGTGAATGGGGGACAGGGGAAAACACCATATATTTT.

This clone appeared a few times. The V and J genes are TRBV15 and TRBJ1-5, with 12 bases aligning to TRBD1. The CDR3 sequence is 19 residues long. Trimming at V came to 4 bases and at J to 2 bases, leaving 12 bases not matched to a gene. Per the germline V gene, CDR1 is LNHNV and CDR2 is YYDKDF (reference sequence). This chain's CDR3 is CATSIAGTGGGWGNQPQHF. The CDR3 coding sequence is TGTGCCACCAGCATCGCCGGGACAGGGGGCGGATGGGGCAATCAGCCCCAGCATTTT.

The gene calls are TRBV2 and TRBJ2-1; D remains unclear. The CDR3 length is 14 residues. V lost 3 bases and J 3 bases, leaving 9 bases between the germline ends. Germline values: CDR1 SNHLY, CDR2 FYNNEI. The CDR3 DNA is TGTGCCAGCAGTGACTCTCAGAACTACAATGAGCAGTTCTTC. This encodes CASSDSQNYNEQFF.

V usage is TRBV29-1 and J usage is TRBJ2-5; TRBD1 matches 9 bases. After removal of 4 bases from V and 4 bases from J, the junction contained 7 bases not matched to a gene. CDR1 is SQVTM and CDR2 is ANQGSEA in the germline V gene. CDR3 length: 14 amino acids. CDR3 amino acids: CSVVTGGRRETQYF. DNA for the CDR3: TGCAGCGTTGTGACAGGGGGAAGGCGAGAGACCCAGTACTTC. Variable domain in full (rest from reference TRBV29-1 and TRBJ2-5): SAVISQKPSRDICQRGTSLTIQCQVDSQVTMMFWYRQQPGQSLTLIATANQGSEATYESGFVIDKFPISRPNLTFSTLTVSNMSPEDSSIYLCSVVTGGRRETQYFGPGTRLLVL.

The V and J genes are TRBV9 and TRBJ1-6, with TRBD1 as a possible D gene (6 bases). CDR1 and CDR2 (germline): SGDLS, YYNGEE. CDR3 size: 16 residues. V was cut by 4 bases and J by 8 bases, with 19 bases left in between. The CDR3 reads CASSPNDRIVDSPLHF. For the CDR3, the DNA is TGTGCCAGCAGCCCCAACGACAGGATCGTCGATTCACCCCTCCACTTT.

This clone was observed a single time. V gene TRBV7-9 combines with J gene TRBJ2-5, with TRBD2 identical over 11 bases. The CDR3 covers 16 residues. V shed 2 bases, J shed 5 bases, and the junction held 7 bases outside the gene matches. The germline CDR1 and CDR2 sequences are SEHNR and FQNEAQ (reference sequence). CDR3 sequence: CASSLYASGGFETQYF. DNA for the CDR3: TGTGCCAGCAGCTTATACGCTAGCGGGGGGTTTGAGACCCAGTACTTC.

The CDR3 DNA is TGTGCCAGTAAAGCGACAGGGGCCTACGAGCAGTACTTC. Protein product: CASKATGAYEQYF. V gene TRBV19 combines with J gene TRBJ2-7; TRBD1 matches at 8 bases. Unmatched junction bases numbered 4, after V lost 7 bases and J lost 2 bases. CDR3 length: 13 amino acids. Per germline, CDR1 LNHDA and CDR2 SQIVND (reference sequence). Variable domain in full (rest from reference TRBV19 and TRBJ2-7): DGGITQSPKYLFRKEGQNVTLSCEQNLNHDAMYWYRQDPGQGLRLIYYSQIVNDFQKGDIAEGYSVSREKKESFPLTVTSAQKNPTAFYLCASKATGAYEQYFGPGTRLTVT.

The chain has TRBV4-2 and TRBJ1-5; 8 positions match TRBD1. CDR1 and CDR2 (germline): LGHNA, YNFKEQ. Trimming cost V 1 base and J 3 bases; bases outside gene matches: 2. The CDR3 length is 15 residues. CDR3 nucleotide sequence: TGTGCCAGCAGCCAAGCGACAGGGGACAATCAGCCCCAGCATTTT. As protein: CASSQATGDNQPQHF.

The chain is built from TRBV5-6 and TRBJ2-3; TRBD2 might be the D (6 bases). Germline CDR1 and CDR2: SGHDT and YYEEEE. The V gene lost 0 bases and the J gene lost 2 bases, with 10 bases spanning the gap. This CDR3 is built from 15 residues. The CDR3 coding sequence is TGTGCCAGCAGCTTGGAAGGCGGGACCACAGATACGCAGTATTTT. Residues: CASSLEGGTTDTQYF.

The J gene is TRBJ1-1, the V gene TRBV5-1, with TRBD1 matching 7 bases. This CDR3 is 15 amino acids long. Trimming cost V 0 bases and J 5 bases; bases outside gene matches: 7. Germline loops: CDR1 SGHRS, CDR2 YFSETQ. CDR3 in DNA: TGCGCCAGCAGCTTGGATCCCAGGGGGTGGACTGAAGCTTTCTTT. Amino acids: CASSLDPRGWTEAFF. Complete variable domain (other parts from reference TRBV5-1 and TRBJ1-1): KAGVTQTPRYLIKTRGQQVTLSCSPISGHRSVSWYQQTPGQGLQFLFEYFSETQRNKGNFPGRFSGRQFSNSRSEMNVSTLELGDSALYLCASSLDPRGWTEAFFGQGTRLTVV.

This sequence joins TRBV9 and TRBJ2-5; D is perhaps TRBD2 (5 bases). From germline, CDR1 is SGDLS and CDR2 YYNGEE. Trimming left V 0 bases short and J 5 bases short, with 14 bases between. CDR3 length: 15 amino acids. The CDR3 coding sequence is TGTGCCAGCAGCGTAGGGCCGCAATCGGGGGAGACCCAGTACTTC. It codes for CASSVGPQSGETQYF.